Below are 20 T cell receptor beta chains sequenced from a single sample in a study of cytomegalovirus exposure and HLA in healthy donors. PCR employed 60 Vbeta and 13 Jbeta primers. Repertoires were generated with immunoSEQ multiplex PCR, while TCRdb's copy carries only in-frame clones and drops some. In the table there are some 150,000 clones, approximately 82% of which are singletons. Sequencing input: PBMCs. These receptors were taken from a male donor in good health and CMV-seronegative.

The chain couples TRBV5-4 to TRBJ2-4; D is undetermined. In germline, CDR1 is SGHNT, CDR2 YYREEE (reference sequence). The CDR3 has 13 residues. The V and J ends lost 1 base and 0 bases respectively, with 2 bases between them. The CDR3 reads CASSLRAKNIQYF. CDR3 sequence (DNA): TGTGCCAGCAGCTTGCGAGCCAAAAACATTCAGTACTTC.

This chain joins TRBV19 and TRBJ1-2, with D possibly matching TRBD1 (6 bases). CDR3 length: 14 amino acids. Germline V gene sequence: CDR1 LNHDA, CDR2 SQIVND (reference sequence). V was cut by 8 bases and J by 2 bases, with 15 bases left in between. This CDR3 reads CASGPLTGNYGYTF. The CDR3 region has the DNA TGTGCCAGTGGCCCGCTAACAGGGAACTATGGCTACACCTTC.

The chain links TRBV5-6 to TRBJ2-1; D perhaps matches TRBD2 (6 bases). V was cut by 4 bases and J by 7 bases, with 9 bases left in between. This CDR3 is built from 12 residues. The V gene's germline CDR1 is SGHDT and CDR2 YYEEEE. As DNA, the CDR3 is TGTGCCAGCAGCCTGACTAGTAATGAGCAGTTCTTC. Amino acid sequence: CASSLTSNEQFF.

This chain links TRBV27 with TRBJ2-7; 7 nucleotides agree with TRBD1. Per the germline V gene, CDR1 is MNHEY and CDR2 is SMNVEV (reference sequence). The ends lost 8 bases at V and 0 bases at J; junction bases unmatched: 7. The CDR3 runs 14 residues. In nucleotides, the CDR3 is TGTGCCAGCGCACTGGGGGACAGCTCCTACGAGCAGTACTTC. This translates into CASALGDSSYEQYF.

This sequence joins TRBV5-1 and TRBJ2-5; TRBD2 agrees at 8 bases. The germline CDR1 and CDR2 sequences are SGHRS and YFSETQ. This CDR3 has 15 residues. V was clipped by 0 bases and J by 5 bases; unmatched bases: 6. CDR3 loop: CASSLGSGSGETQYF. The CDR3 nucleotides read TGCGCCAGCAGCTTGGGGAGCGGGAGCGGGGAGACCCAGTACTTC.

This clone has a single count. The chain carries TRBV5-1 and TRBJ1-2; 9 bases agree with TRBD1. Germline-derived CDR1 and CDR2 are SGHRS and YFSETQ. With 0 bases clipped from V and 8 bases from J, the junction kept 5 bases outside the gene matches. CDR3 length: 14 amino acids. Here the CDR3 reads CASSLVQGASGYTF. In nucleotides, the CDR3 is TGCGCCAGCAGCTTGGTACAGGGGGCGAGCGGCTACACCTTC. Looking up the rest from reference TRBV5-1 and TRBJ1-2 gives the full variable domain: KAGVTQTPRYLIKTRGQQVTLSCSPISGHRSVSWYQQTPGQGLQFLFEYFSETQRNKGNFPGRFSGRQFSNSRSEMNVSTLELGDSALYLCASSLVQGASGYTFGSGTRLTVV.

The rearrangement links TRBV15 to TRBJ2-7; TRBD1 matches at 9 bases. J lost 1 base, V lost 5 bases, and 3 bases had no gene match. Germline CDR1 and CDR2: LNHNV and YYDKDF (reference sequence). This CDR3 has 14 residues. In DNA form, the CDR3 reads TGTGCCACCAGCGGGACAGGGCGGTCCTACGAGCAGTACTTC. This encodes CATSGTGRSYEQYF.

This clone was observed a handful of times. This chain connects TRBV9 to TRBJ2-2; 8 bases are shared with TRBD1. Trimming took 4 bases from V and 5 from J; bases not matched to a gene: 13. Germline CDR1 reads SGDLS; CDR2 reads YYNGEE. This CDR3 has 17 residues. In DNA form, the CDR3 reads TGTGCCAGCAGCCATCCGACAGGGGAGGATGGGACCGGGGAGCTGTTTTTT. Protein product: CASSHPTGEDGTGELFF.

Notes on this clone: One end of the junction is discordant with germline, which a read error may explain. The gene calls are TRBV7-9 and TRBJ2-7; 8 bases match TRBD1. This CDR3 is 13 amino acids long. Germline-derived CDR1 and CDR2 are SEHNR and FQNEAQ (reference sequence). The CDR3 loop is CASSAGTGYKQYF. Here the CDR3 DNA reads TGTGCCAGCAGCGCCGGGACAGGCTACAAGCAGTACTTC.

This sequence joins TRBV29-1 and TRBJ1-3, with 7 nucleotides matching TRBD1. The CDR3 runs to 16 residues. Trimming cost V 6 bases and J 1 base; bases outside gene matches: 12. In germline, CDR1 is SQVTM, CDR2 ANQGSEA. The CDR3 DNA reads as TGCAGCGTGACCTACCGGGACAGCACTTCTGGAAACACCATATATTTT. Translating gives CSVTYRDSTSGNTIYF.

The chain employs TRBV25-1 and TRBJ2-3; the match to TRBD1 covers 9 bases. Germline assignment: CDR1 MGHDK and CDR2 SYGVNS. CDR3 length equals 16 residues. With V trimmed by 2 bases and J by 5 bases, 8 bases remained unmatched. The CDR3 nucleotides read TGTGCCAGCAGTGAACGTCGGACAGGGGCCGGAGATACGCAGTATTTT. Amino acid sequence: CASSERRTGAGDTQYF.

Only one count was recorded for this clone. The chain links TRBV27 to TRBJ1-2; the D gene is possibly TRBD1 (5 bases). The CDR3 consists of 15 residues. CDR1 and CDR2 (germline): MNHEY, SMNVEV (reference sequence). Trimming took 3 bases from V and 2 from J, leaving 13 bases between them. In nucleotides, the CDR3 is TGTGCCAGCAGTTTTGTCCCAGGGATGAACTATGGCTACACCTTC. Translated: CASSFVPGMNYGYTF.

CDR3 loop: CASSRGQGKEKLFF. DNA for the CDR3: TGCGCCAGCAGCAGGGGACAAGGAAAGGAAAAACTGTTTTTT. V and J are TRBV5-1 and TRBJ1-4; a possible D gene is TRBD1 (6 bases). The CDR3 sequence is 14 residues long. V shed 4 bases and J shed 8 bases, with 15 bases lying between them. The germline V gene encodes CDR1 SGHRS and CDR2 YFSETQ.

This chain connects TRBV7-2 to TRBJ2-1; TRBD2 might be the D (5 bases). CDR3 length: 12 amino acids. Germline V lookup: CDR1 SGHTA, CDR2 FQGNSA. Trimming removed 2 bases from V and 7 bases from J, with 6 bases in between. CDR3 in amino acids: CASSLPGNEQFF. In nucleotides, the CDR3 is TGTGCCAGCAGCTTACCGGGGAATGAGCAGTTCTTC.

The V gene is TRBV28, the J gene TRBJ2-3; TRBD1 is a possible D gene (7 bases). The CDR3 extends over 14 amino acids. Trimming took off 5 bases at V and 4 bases at J, with 13 bases between the two ends. The V gene's germline CDR1 is MDHEN and CDR2 SYDVKM. Written as DNA, the CDR3 is TGTGCCAGCAGTGGAGGGACAGAGCCAGATACGCAGTATTTT. Amino acid sequence: CASSGGTEPDTQYF.

This clone was counted a few times. The rearrangement links TRBV2 to TRBJ1-6; a possible D gene is TRBD1 (6 bases). Germline loops: CDR1 SNHLY, CDR2 FYNNEI. CDR3 length: 14 residues. V was clipped by 11 bases and J by 0 bases, with 11 bases between them. CDR3 amino acids: CAFRQASYNSPLHF. The CDR3 DNA sequence: TGTGCCTTTAGACAGGCCTCCTATAATTCACCCCTCCACTTT.

In its sample, this clone was seen once. In DNA form, the CDR3 reads TGCGCCAGCAGCCAAAACCCTAGCGGGAGCTTTGGGGAGCAGTTCTTC. This gives the protein CASSQNPSGSFGEQFF. The chain has TRBV4-1 and TRBJ2-1, with 10 bases identical to TRBD2. Germline V gives CDR1 MGHRA, CDR2 YSYEKL. This CDR3 is 16 amino acids long. Trimming cost V 2 bases and J 10 bases; bases outside gene matches: 11.

This chain links TRBV5-8 with TRBJ1-2, with 7 bases identical to TRBD1. Germline V CDR1 and CDR2: SGHTS, YDEGEE. This CDR3 has 12 residues. Trimming cost V 9 bases and J 6 bases; bases outside gene matches: 8. The CDR3 region has the DNA TGTGCCATCGCGAGGGGGCAAGATGGCTACACCTTC. This sequence encodes CAIARGQDGYTF.

This clone came up once. The chain links TRBV5-1 to TRBJ1-4, with D perhaps TRBD1 (6 bases). This CDR3 has 14 amino acids. Trimming removed 3 bases from V and 7 bases from J, with 13 bases in between. In germline, CDR1 is SGHRS, CDR2 YFSETQ. CDR3 protein: CASSWTDKTEKLFF. The CDR3 DNA sequence: TGCGCCAGCAGCTGGACAGACAAGACTGAAAAACTGTTTTTT.

The gene calls are TRBV9 and TRBJ2-1; 9 positions agree with TRBD2. V dropped 4 bases and J dropped 0; count of bases not matched to a gene: 5. The CDR3 runs to 16 residues. In germline, CDR1 is SGDLS, CDR2 YYNGEE. CDR3 coding DNA: TGTGCCAGCAGCCCTAGCGGGACGAGCTCCTACAATGAGCAGTTCTTC. It is translated as CASSPSGTSSYNEQFF. The whole variable domain, remainder taken from reference TRBV9 and TRBJ2-1, is DSGVTQTPKHLITATGQRVTLRCSPRSGDLSVYWYQQSLDQGLQFLIQYYNGEERAKGNILERFSAQQFPDLHSELNLSSLELGDSALYFCASSPSGTSSYNEQFFGPGTRLTVL.